The sequence of this T cell receptor (beta chain) was determined in a study of blood T cell repertoires in COVID-19. Background on the study: Material from acute and convalescent COVID-19 was sourced from the United States, Italy and Spain.

Sequenced by immunoSEQ multiplex PCR; TCRdb stores in-frame clones only, minus some. The sample lists more than 90,000 clones, roughly 84% seen once, with 1.3% to 1.5% in the top ten. Trimming took 2 bases from V and 3 from J, leaving 10 bases between them. The CDR3 has 14 amino acids. Germline V gene lookup returns CDR1 SEHNR and CDR2 FQNEAQ (reference sequence). Sequencing was carried out using peripheral blood. The chain uses TRBV7-9 and TRBJ2-5; TRBD2 is a possible D gene (6 bases). This TCR was sampled from a man aged 35 to 55 with acute or convalescent COVID-19. The CDR3 DNA reads TGTGCCAGCAGCTTACTCGGAGGGGAAGAGACCCAGTACTTC. It yields the protein CASSLLGGEETQYF.